A selection of T cell receptor beta chains follows, all from one sample in a study of blood T cell repertoires in COVID-19. TCRdb's copy holds only in-frame clones and misses some; the assay was immunoSEQ multiplex PCR. The sample yields around 250,000 clones, 85% to 90% seen once. Sequenced sample: PBMCs or T cells enriched from blood (not recorded which). These receptors all come from a man aged 18-30 years who had recovered from COVID-19. Both conserved end residues are part of each CDR3. D genes are given only for firm matches. A row's size may be missing; if present it is once, few, many or a size class.

v_gene	j_gene	d_gene	abundance	CDR3aa	CDR3nt
TRBV11-3	TRBJ2-3	TRBD2	.	CASSPGGRTRTDTQYF	TGTGCCAGCAGCCCGGGCGGGAGAACACGCACAGATACGCAGTATTTT
TRBV5-1	TRBJ1-3	TRBD1	.	CASSPVIGTGINTIYF	TGCGCCAGCAGCCCCGTGATAGGGACAGGGATAAACACCATATATTTT
TRBV6-6	TRBJ2-4	TRBD2	.	CASSPNRGVAKNIQYF	TGTGCCAGCAGCCCAAATCGGGGGGTAGCCAAAAACATTCAGTACTTC
TRBV27	TRBJ1-1	.	.	CASSFAGGNTEAFF	TGTGCCAGCAGTTTCGCCGGGGGGAACACTGAAGCTTTCTTT
TRBV4-2	TRBJ1-4	TRBD1	.	CASSQGHRQGVNEKLFF	TGTGCCAGCAGCCAAGGTCATCGACAGGGAGTTAATGAAAAACTGTTTTTT
TRBV7-2	TRBJ1-3	TRBD1	.	CASSSSHLDRLSGNTIYF	TGTGCCAGCAGCTCTTCCCACTTGGACAGGCTCTCTGGAAACACCATATATTTT
TRBV27	TRBJ2-1	TRBD1	.	CASKIEGAIEQFF	TGTGCCAGCAAGATCGAGGGGGCGATTGAGCAGTTCTTC
TRBV7-9	TRBJ1-1	TRBD1	.	CASSLGDREIEEAFF	TGTGCCAGCAGCTTAGGGGACAGGGAGATAGAAGAAGCTTTCTTT
TRBV20-1	TRBJ2-7	.	few	CSARSGHEQYF	TGCAGTGCTAGGTCAGGCCACGAGCAGTACTTC
TRBV3-1/TRBV3-2	TRBJ1-2	.	.	CASSQDGFGYTF	TGTGCCAGCAGCCAAGACGGGTTCGGCTACACCTTC
TRBV19	TRBJ2-2	TRBD1	.	CASSHALGQGATGGELFF	TGTGCCAGTAGTCACGCTCTCGGACAGGGGGCCACTGGCGGGGAGCTGTTTTTT
TRBV6-2/TRBV6-3	TRBJ2-1	.	.	CASSAEGPLNEQFF	TGTGCCAGCAGTGCGGAGGGCCCTCTCAATGAGCAGTTCTTC
TRBV21-1	TRBJ2-7	.	.	CASSKGVSRGYEQYF	TGTGCCAGCAGCAAAGGGGTTAGCCGGGGCTACGAGCAGTACTTC
TRBV6-6	TRBJ2-1	.	.	CASSSDRRNEQFF	TGTGCCAGCAGTTCGGACAGACGGAATGAGCAGTTCTTC
TRBV3-1/TRBV3-2	TRBJ1-1	TRBD1	.	CASSQGGQGTEAFF	TGTGCCAGCAGCCAAGGGGGACAGGGAACCGAAGCTTTCTTT
TRBV7-8	TRBJ1-1	TRBD1	.	CASSHEQGAVNTEAFF	TGTGCCAGCAGCCACGAACAGGGGGCCGTGAACACTGAAGCTTTCTTT
TRBV5-4	TRBJ1-1	.	.	CASSLVGSGTEAFF	TGTGCCAGCAGCTTGGTGGGGTCCGGGACAGAAGCTTTCTTT
TRBV7-8	TRBJ2-7	.	.	CASSFGGVSSYEQYF	TGTGCCAGCAGCTTTGGCGGGGTGAGCTCCTACGAGCAGTACTTC
TRBV6-5	TRBJ2-7	.	.	CASCRDFLSYEQYF	TGTGCCAGCTGTAGGGACTTCCTCTCCTACGAGCAGTACTTC
TRBV6-5	TRBJ2-1	TRBD2	.	CASSRGGSSYNEQFF	TGTGCCAGCAGCCGGGGGGGGAGTTCCTACAATGAGCAGTTCTTC
TRBV5-1	TRBJ2-5	TRBD2	.	CASSLLREGQETQYF	TGCGCCAGCAGCTTATTGAGGGAGGGTCAAGAGACCCAGTACTTC
TRBV4-1	TRBJ2-1	TRBD2	.	CASSQGTSGIDGEQFF	TGCGCCAGCAGCCAAGGGACTAGCGGGATAGACGGTGAGCAGTTCTTC
TRBV30	TRBJ2-7	.	.	CAWSGLEGPYEQYF	TGTGCCTGGAGTGGACTAGAAGGCCCCTACGAGCAGTACTTC
TRBV15	TRBJ1-5	TRBD1	.	CATSRGTGRPYNGQPQHF	TGTGCCACCAGCAGGGGGACAGGGAGGCCCTATAATGGTCAGCCCCAGCATTTT
TRBV19	TRBJ1-1	.	.	CASTRLSGAPEAFF	TGTGCCAGTACCCGGTTGTCAGGGGCCCCTGAAGCTTTCTTT
TRBV28	TRBJ2-6	TRBD1	.	CASSSTGPGANVLTF	TGTGCCAGCAGTTCGACAGGGCCGGGGGCCAACGTCCTGACTTTC
TRBV7-9	TRBJ2-5	TRBD1	.	CASSLVLWPGGETQYF	TGTGCCAGCAGCTTAGTACTTTGGCCAGGGGGCGAGACCCAGTACTTC
TRBV20-1	TRBJ1-1	TRBD1	few	CSASRGQTNTEAFF	TGCAGTGCTAGTCGGGGACAGACTAACACTGAAGCTTTCTTT
TRBV7-3	TRBJ2-1	.	few	CASSLQAGLYNEQFF	TGTGCCAGCAGCCTCCAGGCGGGGCTATACAATGAGCAGTTCTTC
TRBV15	TRBJ2-2	TRBD2	few	CATSGGLAGGVTNTGELFF	TGTGCCACCAGCGGGGGACTAGCGGGGGGCGTTACGAACACCGGGGAGCTGTTTTTT
TRBV30	TRBJ1-3	.	few	CAWRPGSGNTIYF	TGTGCCTGGAGGCCTGGGAGCGGGAACACCATATATTTT
TRBV5-4	TRBJ2-7	TRBD2	.	CASSLRGGSSYEQYF	TGTGCCAGCAGCTTGAGGGGCGGGAGCTCCTACGAGCAGTACTTC
TRBV6-1	TRBJ2-2	.	.	CASSDQGYFGELFF	TGTGCCAGCAGTGATCAGGGGTACTTCGGGGAGCTGTTTTTT
TRBV18	TRBJ1-4	TRBD1	.	CASSPGGQRNEKLFF	TGTGCCAGCTCACCAGGGGGACAGAGGAATGAAAAACTGTTTTTT
TRBV5-1	TRBJ1-2	.	.	CASSLAGTNYGYTF	TGCGCCAGCAGCTTGGCCGGGACTAACTATGGCTACACCTTC
TRBV5-1	TRBJ1-1	.	.	CASSLAAGGNTEAFF	TGCGCCAGCAGCTTGGCGGCAGGAGGTAACACTGAAGCTTTCTTT
TRBV7-9	TRBJ2-4	TRBD1	.	CASSLGGGQGLAKNIQYF	TGTGCCAGCAGCTTAGGGGGAGGACAGGGATTGGCCAAAAACATTCAGTACTTC
TRBV5-4	TRBJ2-5	.	.	CASSVRLSGTQYF	TGTGCCAGCAGCGTACGACTGAGTGGGACCCAGTACTTC
TRBV5-6	TRBJ2-1	.	.	CASSGWGRMQIYNEQFF	TGTGCCAGCAGCGGATGGGGCCGTATGCAAATATACAATGAGCAGTTCTTC
TRBV11-3	TRBJ2-7	TRBD2	.	CASSSSSGRGSYEQYF	TGTGCCAGCAGCTCCTCCAGCGGGAGGGGGTCCTACGAGCAGTACTTC
TRBV11-2	TRBJ2-7	.	.	CASSSITGSSYEQYF	TGTGCCAGCAGCTCCATAACAGGGAGCTCCTACGAGCAGTACTTC